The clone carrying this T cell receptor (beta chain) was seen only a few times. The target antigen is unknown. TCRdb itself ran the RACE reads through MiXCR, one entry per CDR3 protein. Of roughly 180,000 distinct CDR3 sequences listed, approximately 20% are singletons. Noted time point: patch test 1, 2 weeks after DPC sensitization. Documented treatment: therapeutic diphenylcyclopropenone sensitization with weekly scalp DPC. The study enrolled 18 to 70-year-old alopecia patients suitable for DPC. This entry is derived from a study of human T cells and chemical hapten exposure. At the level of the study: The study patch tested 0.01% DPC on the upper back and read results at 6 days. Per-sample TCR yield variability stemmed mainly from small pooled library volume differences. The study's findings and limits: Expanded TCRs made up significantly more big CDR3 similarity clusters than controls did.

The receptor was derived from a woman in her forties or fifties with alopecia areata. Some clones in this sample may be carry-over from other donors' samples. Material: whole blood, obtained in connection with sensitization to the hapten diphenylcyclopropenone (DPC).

This CDR3 is CASSVQAQAGGAVTGYTF. CDR3 sequence (DNA): TGTGCCAGCAGTGTCCAAGCGCAAGCAGGGGGCGCGGTGACCGGCTACACCTTC. V and J are TRBV2 and TRBJ1-2, with 8 bases identical to TRBD1. Looked up from germline, CDR1 is SNHLY and CDR2 is FYNNEI. V lost 4 bases and J lost 8; bases outside the gene matches: 21. The CDR3 is 18 amino acids.